This T cell receptor (beta chain) was sequenced for a study of CD8 T cells in Susac syndrome. Losses at the gene ends were 3 bases for V and 3 bases for J; bases not matched to a gene: 8. Germline assignment: CDR1 GTSNPN and CDR2 SVGIG (reference sequence). The CDR3 extends over 16 amino acids. RNA totalling about 0.45 to 1 ug underwent reverse transcription with random hexamers. TCRdb ran MiXCR on the immunoSEQ multiplex PCR reads and lists one entry per CDR3 protein. The profile shows 140,000 or so distinct CDR3 sequences, approximately 95% of them singletons. This TCR derives from a human donor with multiple sclerosis. Sequencing input: CD4+ T cells from PBMCs. V usage is TRBV30 and J usage is TRBJ1-6, with TRBD1 matching 7 bases. The CDR3 loop reads CAWSGGQSVYNSPLHF. The CDR3 bases are TGTGCCTGGAGCGGGGGACAGTCCGTCTATAATTCACCCCTCCACTTT.